This is a list of T cell receptor beta chains from one sample in a study of CD8 T cells in ankylosing spondylitis. TCRdb passed the 5' RACE reads through MiXCR, listing each CDR3 protein once. Here the sample spans around 220,000 distinct CDR3 sequences, about 17% being singletons. The material sequenced was blood, either unsorted or a sorted T cell fraction (not recorded which). These receptors originate from a male donor with ankylosing spondylitis. Each CDR3 is given with its conserved first and last residue. Fields, in order: clone size, D gene, J gene, V gene, CDR3 DNA, CDR3 protein. D genes are given only for firm matches. Clone size is stated in some rows and not others, as once, few, many or a class when expanded.

NA | NA | TRBJ1-2 | TRBV6-1 | TGTGCCAGCAGTGAAGGCGAGGGGGCTAACTATGGCTACACCTTC | CASSEGEGANYGYTF
few | NA | TRBJ2-7 | TRBV5-1 | TGCGCCAGCAGCTTGGCCCTTAGCGGAGAACCGTCCGAGCAGTACTTC | CASSLALSGEPSEQYF
few | NA | TRBJ1-2 | TRBV29-1 | TGCAGCGTTGATGAGGGGTGGGACCGCTACACCTTC | CSVDEGWDRYTF
many | TRBD1 | TRBJ1-2 | TRBV11-2 | TGTGCCAGCAGCTTAGTAGGGACAGGGGACGGCTACACCTTC | CASSLVGTGDGYTF
NA | NA | TRBJ2-3 | TRBV13 | TGTGCCAGCACGTCAAGGGGGAGCACAGATACGCAGTATTTT | CASTSRGSTDTQYF
NA | TRBD1 | TRBJ1-2 | TRBV2 | TGTGCCAGCAGTGGACAGGGGGCGCCTGGCTACACCTTC | CASSGQGAPGYTF
few | TRBD1 | TRBJ1-4 | TRBV20-1 | TGCAGTGCTAGAACAACTCCGACGACAGGGACCCATGAAAAACTGTTTTTT | CSARTTPTTGTHEKLFF
once | NA | TRBJ2-5 | TRBV7-8 | TGTGCCAGCAGCTTGGGGGACAAGGAGACCCAGTACTTC | CASSLGDKETQYF
few | TRBD2 | TRBJ2-1 | TRBV6-1 | TGTGCCAGCAGGGTTACTAGCGGGGTATACAATGAGCAGTTCTTC | CASRVTSGVYNEQFF
few | NA | TRBJ2-5 | TRBV12-3/TRBV12-4 | TGTGCCACCAGTTTAGGCTTAGAGACCCAGTACTTC | CATSLGLETQYF
NA | TRBD1 | TRBJ1-1 | TRBV7-2 | TGTGCCAGCAGCTTGACAGGGGGTTACATGTTGACTGAAGCTTTCTTT | CASSLTGGYMLTEAFF
NA | TRBD2 | TRBJ2-3 | TRBV3-1 | TGTGCCAGCAGCCAAGGACCCCCCAGCGGGACGGCCCAGGATACGCAGTATTTT | CASSQGPPSGTAQDTQYF
few | NA | TRBJ2-7 | TRBV5-1 | TGCGCCAGCAGGGACTCCTTCCTTTCAATCTACGAGCAGTACTTC | CASRDSFLSIYEQYF
NA | TRBD2 | TRBJ2-7 | TRBV7-9 | TGTGCCAGCAGCTTAGTAGCGGGAGGGCCGATCGACGAGCAGTACTTC | CASSLVAGGPIDEQYF
NA | TRBD2 | TRBJ2-3 | TRBV6-2/TRBV6-3 | TGTGCCAGCAGCCGCCCGGGACTAGCGGGAGGGCCCACAGATACGCAGTATTTT | CASSRPGLAGGPTDTQYF
NA | TRBD1 | TRBJ2-3 | TRBV14 | TGTGCCAGCAGCCAAGTTCCCGGGGGACAGGGGGCCACAGATACGCAGTATTTT | CASSQVPGGQGATDTQYF
few | NA | TRBJ2-7 | TRBV20-1 | TGCAGTGCTACATACAGGGAGTACGAGCAGTACTTC | CSATYREYEQYF
few | NA | TRBJ2-1 | TRBV15 | TGTGCCACCAGCAGAGATATGAGCTTGGCCTACAATGAGCAGTTCTTC | CATSRDMSLAYNEQFF
many | NA | TRBJ2-1 | TRBV9 | TGTGCCAGCAGCGTAGTCGAAGGCAGGGGTGAGGATGAGCAGTTCTTC | CASSVVEGRGEDEQFF
few | NA | TRBJ2-7 | TRBV20-1 | TGCAGTGCTAGATGGGGGGCCTACGAGCAGTACTTC | CSARWGAYEQYF
NA | NA | TRBJ2-7 | TRBV25-1 | TGTGCCAGCGCCTCGATAGCTTCCTACGAGCAGTACTTC | CASASIASYEQYF
many | NA | TRBJ2-7 | TRBV7-8 | TGTGCCAGCAGCTTAGCGGGAGCCCCTTTGGAGCAGTACTTC | CASSLAGAPLEQYF
NA | TRBD1 | TRBJ2-1 | TRBV5-4 | TGTGCCACCAGGGACAGGCGGAATGAGCAGTTCTTC | CATRDRRNEQFF
few | NA | TRBJ2-1 | TRBV20-1 | TGCAGTGCTAGTTTAGAGGGAGCGGTCTACAATGAGCAGTTCTTC | CSASLEGAVYNEQFF
NA | TRBD2 | TRBJ2-2 | TRBV6-2/TRBV6-3 | TGTGCCAGCAGTTCCTACCCTGGGTCGAGCGGGAGGGCCAACACCGGGGAGCTGTTTTTT | CASSSYPGSSGRANTGELFF
few | NA | TRBJ1-4 | TRBV15 | TGTGCCACCAGCAGGACGGCAACTAATGAAAAACTGTTTTTT | CATSRTATNEKLFF
NA | NA | TRBJ2-3 | TRBV4-1 | TGCGCCAGCAGCCAAGCAGAGCTCGGGGATACGCAGTATTTT | CASSQAELGDTQYF
NA | TRBD2 | TRBJ2-1 | TRBV12-5 | TGTGCTAGTGGTCTGGGACTAGTTAATGAGCAGTTCTTC | CASGLGLVNEQFF
NA | NA | TRBJ2-1 | TRBV30 | TGTGCCTGGAGTGCAGGGATCAATGAGCAGTTCTTC | CAWSAGINEQFF
few | TRBD1 | TRBJ1-1 | TRBV5-1 | TGCGCCAGCAGGGAGGGACAGGGTGGAGTCTCTGAAGCTTTCTTT | CASREGQGGVSEAFF
few | NA | TRBJ2-2 | TRBV6-5 | TGTGCCAGCAGTTACTCGATGGACACCGGGGAGCTGTTTTTT | CASSYSMDTGELFF
few | NA | TRBJ2-3 | TRBV12-3/TRBV12-4 | TGTGCCAGCAGTTTATGGACAGCAGATACGCAGTATTTT | CASSLWTADTQYF
NA | NA | TRBJ1-6 | TRBV10-2 | TGCGCCAGCTCGGAAGGGGGTCCACCCCTCCACTTT | CASSEGGPPLHF
NA | TRBD2 | TRBJ2-1 | TRBV18 | TGTGCCAGCTCACCGGGACTAGCGGGGGGCAATGAGCAGTTCTTC | CASSPGLAGGNEQFF
NA | TRBD2 | TRBJ2-7 | TRBV5-1 | TGCGCCAGCAGCTTACTGACTAGCGGGGGGTACTCCTCCTACGAGCAGTACTTC | CASSLLTSGGYSSYEQYF
NA | TRBD2 | TRBJ2-1 | TRBV15 | TGTGCCACCAGCGGCTCGACTAGCGGGAGTAATGAGCAGTTCTTC | CATSGSTSGSNEQFF
NA | NA | TRBJ2-1 | TRBV2 | TGTGCCAGCAGTGAACTAGCGTCCAATGAGCAGTTCTTC | CASSELASNEQFF
few | NA | TRBJ2-4 | TRBV11-2 | TGTGCCAGCAGCTTAGGAGTCGGGAAAAACATTCAGTACTTC | CASSLGVGKNIQYF
NA | TRBD1 | TRBJ1-1 | TRBV2 | TGTGCCAGCAGGGACAGGGGGGGCACTGAAGCTTTCTTT | CASRDRGGTEAFF
NA | NA | TRBJ2-2 | TRBV20-1 | TGCAGTGCTAGTGGGGGCCCCACCGGGGAGCTGTTTTTT | CSASGGPTGELFF
NA | NA | TRBJ1-5 | TRBV27 | TGTGCCAGCAGTTCGAGTTATAGCAATCAGCCCCAGCATTTT | CASSSSYSNQPQHF
many | TRBD2 | TRBJ2-7 | TRBV27 | TGTGCCAGCAGCTTAGCGGGGGCCTACGAGCAGTACTTC | CASSLAGAYEQYF
NA | NA | TRBJ1-2 | TRBV30 | TGTGCCTGGAGTGTACCTGGGGGCGGCTACTATGGCTACACCTTC | CAWSVPGGGYYGYTF
many | NA | TRBJ1-1 | TRBV20-1 | TGCAGTGCTAGAGATAGCTTGAACACCGAAGCTTTCTTT | CSARDSLNTEAFF
NA | NA | TRBJ2-1 | TRBV20-1 | TGCAGTGCTAGAGTTCGACGGGGGTACTACAATGAGCAGTTCTTC | CSARVRRGYYNEQFF
NA | NA | TRBJ2-7 | TRBV4-1 | TGCGCCAGCAGCCAAGGATCAGGGGCTGCCTACGAGCAGTACTTC | CASSQGSGAAYEQYF
NA | NA | TRBJ1-1 | TRBV29-1 | TGCAGCGTTTACTCCAGGTCGGGCACTGAAGCTTTCTTT | CSVYSRSGTEAFF
NA | NA | TRBJ2-6 | TRBV5-1 | TGCGCCAGCAGCCCAGGGGCTAATGGGGCCAACGTCCTGACTTTC | CASSPGANGANVLTF